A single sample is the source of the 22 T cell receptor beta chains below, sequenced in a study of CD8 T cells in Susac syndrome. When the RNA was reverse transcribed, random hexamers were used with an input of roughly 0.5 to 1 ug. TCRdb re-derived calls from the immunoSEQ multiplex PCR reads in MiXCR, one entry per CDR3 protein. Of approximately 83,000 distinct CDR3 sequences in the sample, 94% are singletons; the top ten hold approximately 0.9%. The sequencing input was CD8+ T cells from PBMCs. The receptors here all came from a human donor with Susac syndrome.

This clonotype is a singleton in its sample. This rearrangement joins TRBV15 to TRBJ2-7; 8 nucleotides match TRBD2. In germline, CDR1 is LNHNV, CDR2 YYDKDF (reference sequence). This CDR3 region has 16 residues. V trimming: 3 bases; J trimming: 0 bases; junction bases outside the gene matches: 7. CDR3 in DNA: TGTGCCACCAGCAGCCTACTAGCGGAATTCTCCTACGAGCAGTACTTC. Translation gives CATSSLLAEFSYEQYF.

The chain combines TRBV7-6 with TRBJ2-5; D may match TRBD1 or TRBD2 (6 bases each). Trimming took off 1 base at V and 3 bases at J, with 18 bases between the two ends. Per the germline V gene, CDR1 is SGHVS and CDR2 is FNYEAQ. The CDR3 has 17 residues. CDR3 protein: CASSLVFRGPDKETQYF. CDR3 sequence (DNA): TGTGCCAGCAGCTTAGTCTTCCGGGGGCCGGACAAAGAGACCCAGTACTTC.

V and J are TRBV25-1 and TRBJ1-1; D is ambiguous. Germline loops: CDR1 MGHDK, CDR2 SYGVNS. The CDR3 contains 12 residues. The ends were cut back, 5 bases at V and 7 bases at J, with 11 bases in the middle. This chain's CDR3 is CASSRTNLEAFF. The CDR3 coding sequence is TGTGCCAGCAGTAGGACTAATCTTGAAGCTTTCTTT.

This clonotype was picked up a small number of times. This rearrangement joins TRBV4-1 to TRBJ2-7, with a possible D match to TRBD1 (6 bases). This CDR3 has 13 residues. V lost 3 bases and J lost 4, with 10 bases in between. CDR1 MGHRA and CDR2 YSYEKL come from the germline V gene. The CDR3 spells CASSHGQSYEQYF. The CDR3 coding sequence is TGCGCCAGCAGCCACGGACAGTCTTACGAGCAGTACTTC.

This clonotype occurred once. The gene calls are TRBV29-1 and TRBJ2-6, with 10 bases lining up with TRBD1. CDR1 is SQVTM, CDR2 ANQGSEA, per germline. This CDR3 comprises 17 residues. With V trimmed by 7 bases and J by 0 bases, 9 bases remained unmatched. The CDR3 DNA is TGCAGCGCCTGGACAGGGGGTATTTTCTCTGGGGCCAACGTCCTGACTTTC. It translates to CSAWTGGIFSGANVLTF.

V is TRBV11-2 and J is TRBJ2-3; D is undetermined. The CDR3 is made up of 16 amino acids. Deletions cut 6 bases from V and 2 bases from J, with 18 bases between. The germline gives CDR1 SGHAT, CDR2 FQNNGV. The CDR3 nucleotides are TGTGCCAGCAGGCCCCGACCCCCTTGGTCCACAGATACGCAGTATTTT. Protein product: CASRPRPPWSTDTQYF.

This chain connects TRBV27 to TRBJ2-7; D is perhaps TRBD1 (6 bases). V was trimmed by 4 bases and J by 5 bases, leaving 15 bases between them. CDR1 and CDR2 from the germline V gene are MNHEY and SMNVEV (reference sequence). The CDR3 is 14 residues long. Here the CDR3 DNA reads TGTGCCAGCAGTTCTTATAACGACAGGAACGAGCAGTACTTC. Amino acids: CASSSYNDRNEQYF.

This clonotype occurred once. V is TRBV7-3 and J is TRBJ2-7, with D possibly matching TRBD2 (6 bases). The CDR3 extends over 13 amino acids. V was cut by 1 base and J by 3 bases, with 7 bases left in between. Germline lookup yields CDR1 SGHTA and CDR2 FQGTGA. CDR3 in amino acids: CASSLMGGYEQYF. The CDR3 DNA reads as TGTGCCAGCAGCTTAATGGGAGGCTACGAGCAGTACTTC.

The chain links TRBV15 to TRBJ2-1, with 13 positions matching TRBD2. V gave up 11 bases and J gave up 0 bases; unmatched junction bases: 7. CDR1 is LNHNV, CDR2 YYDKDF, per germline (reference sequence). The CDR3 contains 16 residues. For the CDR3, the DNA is TGTGCCGCGGGGACTAGCGGGACCCTCTCCTACAATGAGCAGTTCTTC. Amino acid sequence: CAAGTSGTLSYNEQFF.

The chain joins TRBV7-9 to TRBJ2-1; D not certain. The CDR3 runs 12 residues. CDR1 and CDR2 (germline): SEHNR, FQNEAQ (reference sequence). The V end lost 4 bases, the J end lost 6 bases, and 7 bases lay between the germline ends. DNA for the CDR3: TGTGCCAGCAGCTCCTACGTCAATGAGCAGTTCTTC. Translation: CASSSYVNEQFF.

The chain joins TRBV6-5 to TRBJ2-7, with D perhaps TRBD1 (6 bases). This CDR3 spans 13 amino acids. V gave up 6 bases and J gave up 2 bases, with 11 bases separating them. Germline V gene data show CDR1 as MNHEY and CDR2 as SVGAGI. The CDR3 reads CASSPDSPYEQYF. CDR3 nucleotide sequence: TGTGCCAGCAGCCCGGACAGCCCCTACGAGCAGTACTTC.

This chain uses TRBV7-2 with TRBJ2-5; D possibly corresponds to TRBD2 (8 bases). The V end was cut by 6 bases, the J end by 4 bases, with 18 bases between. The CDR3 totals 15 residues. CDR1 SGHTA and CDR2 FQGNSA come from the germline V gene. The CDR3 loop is CASRTGTAGGETQYF. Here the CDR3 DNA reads TGTGCCAGCAGGACAGGGACCGCGGGAGGAGAGACCCAGTACTTC.

The CDR3 bases are TGTGCCAGCAGTCCGCTAGCGGGAGGGCGAAATGAGCAGTTCTTC. Translated: CASSPLAGGRNEQFF. J is TRBJ2-1 and V is TRBV6-5; 12 bases are shared with TRBD2. The junction had 6 bases not matched to a gene; V was cut back by 5 bases and J by 7 bases. This CDR3 contains 15 residues. Germline values: CDR1 MNHEY, CDR2 SVGAGI.

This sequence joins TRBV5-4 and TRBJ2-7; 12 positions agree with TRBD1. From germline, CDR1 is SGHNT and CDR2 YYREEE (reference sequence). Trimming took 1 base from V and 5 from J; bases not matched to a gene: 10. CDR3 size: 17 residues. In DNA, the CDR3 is TGTGCCAGCAGCTTGCTTCCGGGACAGGGGGCGACCCACGAGCAGTACTTC. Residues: CASSLLPGQGATHEQYF.

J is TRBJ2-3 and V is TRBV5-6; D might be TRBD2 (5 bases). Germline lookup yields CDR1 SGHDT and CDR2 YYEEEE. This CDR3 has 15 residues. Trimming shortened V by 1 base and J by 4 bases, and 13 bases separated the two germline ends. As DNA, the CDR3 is TGTGCCAGCAGCTTGAGTACTAGTTCGGCAGATACGCAGTATTTT. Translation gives CASSLSTSSADTQYF. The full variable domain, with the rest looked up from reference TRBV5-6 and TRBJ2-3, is DAGVTQSPTHLIKTRGQQVTLRCSPKSGHDTVSWYQQALGQGPQFIFQYYEEEERQRGNFPDRFSGHQFPNYSSELNVNALLLGDSALYLCASSLSTSSADTQYFGPGTRLTVL.

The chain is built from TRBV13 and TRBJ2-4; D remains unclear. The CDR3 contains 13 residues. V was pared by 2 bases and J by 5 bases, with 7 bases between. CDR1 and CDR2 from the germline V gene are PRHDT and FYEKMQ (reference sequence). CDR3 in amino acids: CASSLTDENIQYF. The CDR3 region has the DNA TGTGCCAGCAGCTTAACAGACGAAAACATTCAGTACTTC.

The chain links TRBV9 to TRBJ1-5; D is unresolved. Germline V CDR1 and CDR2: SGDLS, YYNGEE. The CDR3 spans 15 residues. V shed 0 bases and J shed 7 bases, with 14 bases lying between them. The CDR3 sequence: CASSVGGSLIQPQHF. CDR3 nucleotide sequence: TGTGCCAGCAGCGTAGGAGGAAGTCTAATCCAGCCCCAGCATTTT.

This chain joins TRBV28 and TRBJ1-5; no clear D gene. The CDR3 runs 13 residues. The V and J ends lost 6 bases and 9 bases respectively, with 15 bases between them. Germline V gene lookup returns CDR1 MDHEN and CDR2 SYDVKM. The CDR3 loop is CASRGSVEWPQHF. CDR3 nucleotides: TGTGCCAGCAGAGGATCAGTGGAGTGGCCCCAGCATTTT.

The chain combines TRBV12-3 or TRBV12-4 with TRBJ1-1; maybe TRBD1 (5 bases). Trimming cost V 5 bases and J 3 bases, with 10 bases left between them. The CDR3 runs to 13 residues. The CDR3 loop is CASSPGGHTEAFF. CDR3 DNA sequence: TGTGCCAGCAGTCCCGGGGGACACACTGAAGCTTTCTTT.

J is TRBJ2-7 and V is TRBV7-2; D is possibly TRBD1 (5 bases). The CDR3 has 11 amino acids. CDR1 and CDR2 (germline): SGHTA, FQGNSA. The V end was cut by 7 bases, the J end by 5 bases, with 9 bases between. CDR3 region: CASKRGNEQYF. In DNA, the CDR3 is TGTGCCAGCAAAAGGGGTAACGAGCAGTACTTC.

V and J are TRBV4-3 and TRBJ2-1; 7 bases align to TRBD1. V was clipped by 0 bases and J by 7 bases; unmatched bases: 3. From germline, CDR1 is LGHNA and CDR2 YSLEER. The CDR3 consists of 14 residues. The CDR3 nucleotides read TGCGCCAGCAGCCAAGAGAGGGGGCGGAATGAGCAGTTCTTC. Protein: CASSQERGRNEQFF.

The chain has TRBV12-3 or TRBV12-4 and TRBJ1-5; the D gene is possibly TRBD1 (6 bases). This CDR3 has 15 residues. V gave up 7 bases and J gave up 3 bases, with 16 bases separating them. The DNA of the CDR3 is TGTGCCAGCAACGAGAGGGGGATGATCAATCAGCCCCAGCATTTT. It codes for CASNERGMINQPQHF.